The 7 T cell receptor beta chains listed next were all sequenced from one sample in a study of cytomegalovirus exposure and HLA in healthy donors (dated by TCRdb to 2016 to 2017). Receptor amplification or capture employed the immunoSEQ multiplex PCR assay. Here the immuneACCESS table is served through TCRdb, limited to in-frame sequences with V and J called. Missing clones are a known gap in these copies; in checked studies unresolved V genes cover under half, and the rest lacks a known reason. A total of 200,000 to 250,000 clones appear in this sample, over 80% of them only once. The ten most abundant clones make up 1% to 1.2% of the sample. Sequenced: PBMCs. These receptors originate from a woman younger than 30 in good health and CMV-seronegative.

This sequence joins TRBV12-2 and TRBJ2-7; the table's D call, TRBD2, was not checked against the DNA. TRBV12-2 is described as a pseudogene. This CDR3 comprises 15 residues. CDR3 amino acids: CASRLEVGVPYEQYF. CDR3 nucleotides: TGTGCAAGTCGCTTAGAAGTCGGGGTACCCTACGAGCAGTACTTC.

The chain carries TRBV7-2 and TRBJ2-1; 9 bases are a match to TRBD1. CDR1 and CDR2 (germline): SGHTA, FQGNSA. This CDR3 comprises 17 residues. V was clipped by 4 bases and J by 4 bases; unmatched bases: 11. Here the CDR3 reads CASSSTLGQGRYNEQFF. The CDR3 DNA sequence: TGTGCCAGCAGCTCAACCCTGGGACAGGGCCGATACAATGAGCAGTTCTTC. Full variable domain (missing parts from reference TRBV7-2 and TRBJ2-1): GAGVSQSPSNKVTEKGKDVELRCDPISGHTALYWYRQSLGQGLEFLIYFQGNSAPDKSGLPSDRFSAERTGGSVSTLTIQRTQQEDSAVYLCASSSTLGQGRYNEQFFGPGTRLTVL.

This chain uses TRBV13 with TRBJ2-7, with D possibly TRBD2 on 6 matching bases. CDR3 length: 16 amino acids. Per the germline V gene, CDR1 is PRHDT and CDR2 is FYEKMQ (reference sequence). Trimming left V 1 base short and J 7 bases short, with 20 bases between. CDR3: CASSLVPGDQHGEQYF. CDR3 in DNA: TGTGCCAGCAGCTTAGTACCGGGGGATCAGCATGGGGAGCAGTACTTC.

V is TRBV18 and J is TRBJ2-3; D is unclear. Germline CDR1 reads KGHSH; CDR2 reads LQKENI. This CDR3 is 14 amino acids long. V dropped 0 bases and J dropped 4 bases, with 8 bases sitting between them. Here the CDR3 reads CASSPPSPADTQYF. In nucleotides, the CDR3 is TGTGCCAGCTCACCACCTAGCCCGGCAGATACGCAGTATTTT.

The chain carries TRBV27 and TRBJ1-5, with D possibly being TRBD1 (5 bases). The CDR3 runs 13 residues. The germline V and J ends were trimmed by 3 bases and 11 bases, with 14 bases remaining between them. CDR1 is MNHEY and CDR2 is SMNVEV in the germline V gene (reference sequence). The DNA of the CDR3 is TGTGCCAGCAGTTTCTCCGGTGGGGCGACCCAGCATTTT. Protein: CASSFSGGATQHF.

The sample holds a few counts of this clone. The V and J genes are TRBV15 and TRBJ1-3, with 9 bases that match TRBD1. This CDR3 comprises 12 residues. The germline gives CDR1 LNHNV, CDR2 YYDKDF (reference sequence). The trim removed 6 bases at V and 10 bases at J, leaving 4 bases unmatched. The CDR3 nucleotides read TGTGCCACCAGACTAGGGACAGGGACCATATATTTT. Its protein is CATRLGTGTIYF.

The chain links TRBV9 to TRBJ1-1; 7 bases match TRBD1. Germline V gene lookup returns CDR1 SGDLS and CDR2 YYNGEE. V gave up 0 bases and J gave up 0 bases; unmatched junction bases: 8. The CDR3 spans 17 residues. CDR3: CASSVDPPQGMNTEAFF. DNA for the CDR3: TGTGCCAGCAGCGTAGACCCGCCACAGGGGATGAACACTGAAGCTTTCTTT. The whole variable domain, remainder taken from reference TRBV9 and TRBJ1-1, is DSGVTQTPKHLITATGQRVTLRCSPRSGDLSVYWYQQSLDQGLQFLIQYYNGEERAKGNILERFSAQQFPDLHSELNLSSLELGDSALYFCASSVDPPQGMNTEAFFGQGTRLTVV.